This T cell receptor beta chain emerged from a study of early T cells in non-severe SARS-CoV-2 infection. This clonotype was counted at least ten times. V was pared by 1 base and J by 3 bases, with 12 bases between. The germline CDR1 and CDR2 sequences are SGHTA and FQGNSA. This CDR3 region has 15 residues. TCRdb analysed the 5' RACE reads with MiXCR anew, one entry per CDR3 protein. The sample records more than 80,000 distinct CDR3 sequences, roughly 13% being singletons. This receptor was identified in an adult who was a healthcare worker with PCR-confirmed SARS-CoV-2 infection or an uninfected control (not recorded which). Material for sequencing was whole blood. The rearrangement uses TRBV7-2 and TRBJ1-1; D not resolved. The CDR3 DNA follows: TGTGCCAGCAGCTTAGATCCTGGGCAGGACACTGAAGCTTTCTTT. Translated: CASSLDPGQDTEAFF.